These 21 T cell receptor beta chains share one sample of origin, sequenced in a study of T cell responses to AZD1222 COVID-19 vaccine. Assay: immunoSEQ multiplex PCR; the TCRdb copy retains only in-frame clones and omits some. The profile shows 110,000 to 150,000 clones, roughly 91% of them singletons. This specimen was peripheral blood, taken 28 days after the second AZD1222 dose. These receptors were obtained from an adult who received the AZD1222 COVID-19 vaccine.

The chain combines TRBV29-1 with TRBJ1-2; no reliable D call. In germline, CDR1 is SQVTM, CDR2 ANQGSEA. This CDR3 contains 15 residues. V lost 4 bases to trimming and J lost 0 bases, with 15 bases between them. The chain's CDR3 is CSVGPHRNANYGYTF. The CDR3 nucleotides are TGCAGCGTTGGCCCGCACAGAAATGCTAACTATGGCTACACCTTC.

This chain joins TRBV4-1 and TRBJ1-1, with TRBD1 as a possible D gene (5 bases). Trimming shortened V by 0 bases and J by 2 bases, and 10 bases separated the two germline ends. Per germline, CDR1 MGHRA and CDR2 YSYEKL. The CDR3 contains 15 residues. This CDR3 is CASSQELTANTEAFF. CDR3 sequence (DNA): TGCGCCAGCAGCCAAGAACTGACAGCCAACACTGAAGCTTTCTTT.

The chain carries TRBV7-9 and TRBJ2-1, with 8 bases aligning to TRBD2. V was clipped by 4 bases and J by 10 bases; unmatched bases: 6. The length of the CDR3 is 13 residues. Germline V gene data show CDR1 as SEHNR and CDR2 as FQNEAQ (reference sequence). The CDR3 DNA is TGTGCCAGCAGCTCGGGACTAGAGACCGAGCAGTTCTTC. It codes for CASSSGLETEQFF.

This chain connects TRBV9 to TRBJ1-5; D gene uncertain. CDR1 and CDR2 (germline): SGDLS, YYNGEE. Trimming removed 2 bases from V and 0 bases from J, with 6 bases in between. CDR3 length: 14 residues. Here the CDR3 DNA reads TGTGCCAGCAGCGTTTATGATAGCAATCAGCCCCAGCATTTT. Its translation is CASSVYDSNQPQHF.

V gene TRBV18 combines with J gene TRBJ2-2; D is perhaps TRBD2 (5 bases). Trimming shortened V by 4 bases and J by 6 bases, and 9 bases separated the two germline ends. Germline values: CDR1 KGHSH, CDR2 LQKENI. The CDR3 spans 13 residues. CDR3 sequence: CASSLASAGELFF. DNA of the CDR3: TGTGCCAGCTCACTAGCGTCGGCCGGGGAGCTGTTTTTT.

This clone was counted only a few times. V gene TRBV7-9 combines with J gene TRBJ2-1; 14 nucleotides match TRBD2. The CDR3 spans 16 residues. With V trimmed by 6 bases and J by 0 bases, 1 base remained unmatched. CDR1 and CDR2 (germline): SEHNR, FQNEAQ (reference sequence). Written as DNA, the CDR3 is TGTGCCAGCAGAGGGACTAGCGGGAGCTCCTACAATGAGCAGTTCTTC. This encodes CASRGTSGSSYNEQFF.

Regarding this clone: A read error may be the cause here, since a much bigger clone is one base away. This chain links TRBV12-3 or TRBV12-4 with TRBJ1-1; 7 bases map to TRBD1. J lost 1 base, V lost 6 bases, and 2 bases had no gene match. The CDR3 contains 13 residues. Written as DNA, the CDR3 is TGTGCCAGCAGCAGACAGGGGAACACTGAAGCTTTCTTT. It specifies CASSRQGNTEAFF.

The chain links TRBV7-2 to TRBJ2-5; 9 bases are shared with TRBD1. The length of the CDR3 is 16 residues. V lost 1 base to trimming and J lost 5 bases; unmatched junction nucleotides: 8. CDR1 is SGHTA and CDR2 is FQGNSA in the germline V gene. CDR3 loop: CASSLVALTGGETQYF. For the CDR3, the DNA is TGTGCCAGCAGCTTAGTAGCCCTGACAGGGGGGGAGACCCAGTACTTC.

The chain uses TRBV5-1 and TRBJ1-1; D is ambiguous. The germline V gene encodes CDR1 SGHRS and CDR2 YFSETQ. The CDR3 consists of 13 residues. V lost 0 bases, J lost 8 bases, and 11 bases lay in between. The CDR3 bases are TGCGCCAGCAGCTTGGTGAGCCAACCCGAAGCTTTCTTT. Amino acids: CASSLVSQPEAFF.

V gene TRBV21-1 combines with J gene TRBJ1-5. TRBV21-1 is shown as a pseudogene. This CDR3 is built from 14 residues. The CDR3 spells CASSKGTPAQPQHF. CDR3 nucleotides: TGTGCCAGCAGCAAGGGGACCCCGGCCCAGCCCCAGCATTTT.

CDR3 region: CATQGQPGTEAFF. CDR3 nucleotides: TGTGCCACGCAGGGTCAACCGGGCACTGAAGCTTTCTTT. The chain carries TRBV24-1 and TRBJ1-1, with TRBD1 as a possible D gene (5 bases). From germline, CDR1 is KGHDR and CDR2 SFDVKD. The V end lost 10 bases, the J end lost 4 bases, and 15 bases lay between the germline ends. The CDR3 length is 13 residues.

V is TRBV9 and J is TRBJ2-2; perhaps TRBD2 as D (6 bases). The germline CDR1 and CDR2 sequences are SGDLS and YYNGEE. This CDR3 has 14 amino acids. V shed 0 bases and J shed 4 bases, with 7 bases lying between them. CDR3 DNA sequence: TGTGCCAGCAGCGTAGCGGGGGTCACCGGGGAGCTGTTTTTT. Its translation is CASSVAGVTGELFF.

J is TRBJ1-5 and V is TRBV9; D is possibly TRBD1 (5 bases). Trimming left V 0 bases short and J 5 bases short, with 9 bases between. Germline CDR1 and CDR2: SGDLS and YYNGEE. This CDR3 comprises 14 residues. The DNA of the CDR3 is TGTGCCAGCAGCGTAGATCCAGGGCATCAGCCCCAGCATTTT. Translated: CASSVDPGHQPQHF.

The rearrangement links TRBV29-1 to TRBJ2-7; D possibly corresponds to TRBD1 (6 bases). CDR3 length: 11 residues. The V end was cut by 4 bases, the J end by 4 bases, with 8 bases between. Germline V gene sequence: CDR1 SQVTM, CDR2 ANQGSEA. CDR3 DNA sequence: TGCAGCGTTGCCGACAGGTACGAGCAGTACTTC. It encodes CSVADRYEQYF.

This clone appeared once. The chain couples TRBV2 to TRBJ2-2; D is uncertain. Trimming cost V 8 bases and J 7 bases, with 14 bases left between them. The CDR3 has 13 amino acids. Germline CDR1 reads SNHLY; CDR2 reads FYNNEI. The CDR3 region has the DNA TGTGCCAGCCATGGGTTGCTCGGCGGGGAGCTGTTTTTT. Protein product: CASHGLLGGELFF.

The chain combines TRBV18 with TRBJ1-1; 7 bases map to TRBD1. CDR1 and CDR2 from the germline V gene are KGHSH and LQKENI. V shed 0 bases and J 5 bases; nucleotides not matched to a gene: 6. There are 15 residues in the CDR3. Here the CDR3 DNA reads TGTGCCAGCTCACCACCGCGCCAGGGGGATACTGAAGCTTTCTTT. Its translation is CASSPPRQGDTEAFF.

The chain links TRBV5-1 to TRBJ2-7; either TRBD1 or TRBD2 may fit D (5 bases each). Trimming stripped 4 bases from V and 2 bases from J, with 13 bases between. Germline V gives CDR1 SGHRS, CDR2 YFSETQ. The CDR3 loop spans 14 amino acids. CDR3 nucleotides: TGCGCCAGCAGCGTGGGGGACCGAACCTACGAGCAGTACTTC. Amino acid sequence: CASSVGDRTYEQYF.

The V gene is TRBV6-5, the J gene TRBJ1-5, with D possibly matching TRBD1 (5 bases). The CDR3 totals 14 residues. V lost 0 bases, J lost 7 bases, and 10 bases lay in between. Germline V gives CDR1 MNHEY, CDR2 SVGAGI. The chain's CDR3 is CASSYSRGDQPQHF. CDR3 nucleotides: TGTGCCAGCAGTTACTCCCGGGGGGACCAGCCCCAGCATTTT.

The chain uses TRBV7-8 and TRBJ1-5; TRBD1 aligns across 10 bases. J gave up 6 bases and V 6 bases, and 8 bases lay outside the gene matches. The CDR3 runs 15 residues. The germline V gene has CDR1 SGHVS and CDR2 FQNEAQ. CDR3 residues: CASRGTGVDSQPQHF. CDR3 nucleotides: TGTGCCAGCAGGGGGACAGGGGTCGACAGTCAGCCCCAGCATTTT.

The chain combines TRBV6-1 with TRBJ1-4; perhaps TRBD1 as D (5 bases). The V end was cut by 3 bases, the J end by 8 bases, with 16 bases between. Germline V gene lookup returns CDR1 MNHNS and CDR2 SASEGT. This CDR3 spans 15 amino acids. In DNA form, the CDR3 reads TGTGCCAGCAGTGATATCGGGACGGGGAACGAAAAACTGTTTTTT. This translates into CASSDIGTGNEKLFF.

V and J are TRBV3-1 (or the pseudogene TRBV3-2) and TRBJ2-1; 9 bases line up with TRBD2. Germline V gene lookup returns CDR1 LGHDT and CDR2 YNNKEL (reference sequence). The CDR3 spans 16 residues. Germline trimming cut 1 base from V and 2 bases from J; bases unmatched to any gene: 3. The CDR3 region has the DNA TGTGCCAGCAGCCAAGGACTAGCGGCTACCTACAATGAGCAGTTCTTC. It specifies CASSQGLAATYNEQFF.